These 32 T cell receptor beta chains share one sample of origin, sequenced in a study of cytomegalovirus exposure and HLA in healthy donors. The repertoire was sequenced with immunoSEQ multiplex PCR; TCRdb's copy has only in-frame clones and lacks some. The sample lists over 200,000 clones, roughly 83% seen once, with around 5.4% in the top ten. The specimen sequenced was PBMCs. All receptors derive from a woman under 30 in good health and CMV-seronegative.

The V and J genes are TRBV5-6 and TRBJ1-1; possible D gene TRBD1, 5 bases. The ends were cut back, 1 base at V and 2 bases at J, with 15 bases in the middle. Germline assignment: CDR1 SGHDT and CDR2 YYEEEE. The CDR3 runs to 16 residues. CDR3 protein: CASSLWGGRLNTEAFF. The CDR3 DNA follows: TGTGCCAGCAGCTTGTGGGGGGGTCGCCTAAACACTGAAGCTTTCTTT.

This sequence joins TRBV4-1 and TRBJ2-1; D may match TRBD1 or TRBD2 (7 bases each). The CDR3 totals 15 residues. The ends were cut back, 4 bases at V and 4 bases at J, with 14 bases in the middle. The germline V gene has CDR1 MGHRA and CDR2 YSYEKL. CDR3 nucleotide sequence: TGCGCCAGCAGCCGCCAGGGGGGGTCTTACAATGAGCAGTTCTTC. Translated, it gives CASSRQGGSYNEQFF.

The chain links TRBV2 to TRBJ2-5, with 8 bases matching TRBD2. Germline V gives CDR1 SNHLY, CDR2 FYNNEI. There are 14 residues in the CDR3. Trimming took 8 bases from V and 5 from J; bases not matched to a gene: 10. In DNA form, the CDR3 reads TGTGCCAGCGGCCAGCGACTAGCGTTGGAGACCCAGTACTTC. Its translation: CASGQRLALETQYF.

The chain has TRBV15 and TRBJ1-2; D unresolved. The germline gives CDR1 LNHNV, CDR2 YYDKDF (reference sequence). Trimming left V 8 bases short and J 4 bases short, with 17 bases between. The CDR3 loop spans 14 amino acids. CDR3 amino acids: CATHFPGRPYGYTF. The CDR3 bases are TGTGCCACCCACTTTCCCGGGAGACCCTATGGCTACACCTTC.

This clone has just one count. This chain connects TRBV25-1 to TRBJ2-7, with a weak D call TRBD2 (6 bases). CDR1 is MGHDK and CDR2 is SYGVNS in the germline V gene. Trimming stripped 1 base from V and 5 bases from J, with 12 bases between. CDR3 length: 14 amino acids. In DNA form, the CDR3 reads TGTGCCAGCAGTGAATTGGGCGGGACCAACGAGCAGTACTTC. This translates into CASSELGGTNEQYF.

This clone appeared a single time. V usage is TRBV7-9 and J usage is TRBJ1-2; perhaps TRBD1 as D (5 bases). V was trimmed by 1 base and J by 8 bases, leaving 11 bases between them. The germline V gene has CDR1 SEHNR and CDR2 FQNEAQ (reference sequence). CDR3 length: 13 amino acids. The CDR3 bases are TGTGCCAGCAGCTTAGAATCGGGGCCCGGCTACACCTTC. This sequence encodes CASSLESGPGYTF. Supplemented by reference TRBV7-9 and TRBJ1-2, the full variable domain reads DTGVSQNPRHKITKRGQNVTFRCDPISEHNRLYWYRQTLGQGPEFLTYFQNEAQLEKSRLLSDRFSAERPKGSFSTLEIQRTEQGDSAMYLCASSLESGPGYTFGSGTRLTVV.

The CDR3 DNA sequence: TGTGCCAGCAGTGATGGTTGGGGATCCGGGCAGTACTTC. Protein: CASSDGWGSGQYF. The V and J genes are TRBV6-1 and TRBJ2-7, with D unclear. V dropped 3 bases and J dropped 9 bases, with 15 bases sitting between them. There are 13 residues in the CDR3. Germline lookup yields CDR1 MNHNS and CDR2 SASEGT.

V gene TRBV6-1 combines with J gene TRBJ2-2; 8 nucleotides line up with TRBD2. The germline V gene has CDR1 MNHNS and CDR2 SASEGT. With 4 bases clipped from V and 5 bases from J, the junction kept 12 bases outside the gene matches. This CDR3 comprises 17 residues. This CDR3 is CASSVRGGRVETGELFF. CDR3 DNA: TGTGCCAGCAGTGTTCGGGGGGGGCGAGTAGAGACCGGGGAGCTGTTTTTT.

V gene TRBV13 combines with J gene TRBJ2-7; 10 bases align to TRBD1. Germline CDR1 reads PRHDT; CDR2 reads FYEKMQ (reference sequence). The CDR3 has 16 residues. With V trimmed by 5 bases and J by 5 bases, 12 bases remained unmatched. The CDR3 reads CASSPVWGQGSHEQYF. The CDR3 DNA sequence: TGTGCCAGCAGCCCCGTGTGGGGACAGGGGAGCCACGAGCAGTACTTC.

The rearrangement uses TRBV6-5 and TRBJ1-1, with 8 bases that match TRBD1. V shed 6 bases and J 3 bases; nucleotides not matched to a gene: 6. This CDR3 contains 14 residues. The germline CDR1 and CDR2 sequences are MNHEY and SVGAGI. CDR3: CASSTGGWDTEAFF. CDR3 sequence (DNA): TGTGCCAGCAGCACAGGGGGTTGGGACACTGAAGCTTTCTTT.

The chain joins TRBV6-6 to TRBJ2-7, with 7 nucleotides matching TRBD2. The junction had 4 bases not matched to a gene; V was cut back by 2 bases and J by 6 bases. The length of the CDR3 is 13 residues. Germline V gives CDR1 MNHNY, CDR2 SVGAGI (reference sequence). The CDR3 nucleotides are TGTGCCAGCAGTTACGGGGGGGTTATCGAGCAGTACTTC. Its translation: CASSYGGVIEQYF.

This rearrangement joins TRBV5-4 to TRBJ1-4, with unresolved D. The CDR3 has 15 residues. V was pared by 0 bases and J by 3 bases, with 9 bases between. The germline V gene encodes CDR1 SGHNT and CDR2 YYREEE (reference sequence). The CDR3 here is CASSLAGLSNEKLFF. CDR3 nucleotide sequence: TGTGCCAGCAGCTTGGCTGGTCTATCTAATGAAAAACTGTTTTTT.

The chain joins TRBV5-1 to TRBJ1-3, with D maybe TRBD1 (6 bases). Per the germline V gene, CDR1 is SGHRS and CDR2 is YFSETQ. The CDR3 is made up of 15 amino acids. The V end was cut by 5 bases, the J end by 1 base, with 13 bases between. The CDR3 DNA sequence: TGCGCCAGCAGACTCGAAACAGGGTCTGGAAACACCATATATTTT. Translated: CASRLETGSGNTIYF.

The V call is TRBV7-3, the J call TRBJ1-2; TRBD1 might be the D (5 bases). The ends were cut back, 5 bases at V and 2 bases at J, with 12 bases in the middle. The germline V gene encodes CDR1 SGHTA and CDR2 FQGTGA. The length of the CDR3 is 14 residues. The chain's CDR3 is CASSRPGRNYGYTF. CDR3 nucleotide sequence: TGTGCCAGCAGCCGCCCGGGACGGAACTATGGCTACACCTTC.

CDR3 bases: TGCAGCGTTGAGACAGGGAGGAATGAGCAGTTCTTC. Amino acids: CSVETGRNEQFF. The rearrangement uses TRBV29-1 and TRBJ2-1, with D maybe TRBD1 (7 bases). CDR1 is SQVTM and CDR2 is ANQGSEA in the germline V gene. V lost 3 bases and J 7 bases, leaving 10 bases between the germline ends. CDR3 size: 12 residues.

The CDR3 DNA sequence: TGTGCCAGCAGCTTAGGGACAGATACGCAGTATTTT. Its translation: CASSLGTDTQYF. The chain carries TRBV13 and TRBJ2-3; D gene ambiguous. Germline V lookup: CDR1 PRHDT, CDR2 FYEKMQ (reference sequence). This CDR3 contains 12 residues. The ends were cut back, 0 bases at V and 3 bases at J, with 1 base in the middle.

The chain has TRBV7-7 and TRBJ2-5; 14 bases map to TRBD2. The V gene end was trimmed by 6 bases and the J gene end by 2 bases; junction bases not matched to a gene: 8. There are 17 residues in the CDR3. Germline-derived CDR1 and CDR2 are SSHAT and FNYEAQ (reference sequence). CDR3 DNA sequence: TGTGCCAGCAGTCGACGACTAGCGGGAGGGCCTCAAGAGACCCAGTACTTC. It specifies CASSRRLAGGPQETQYF.

This clone appeared a single time. This may come from a read error, since a much larger clone is one base off. J is TRBJ1-2 and V is TRBV6-1; D is undetermined. V lost 8 bases and J 5 bases, leaving 6 bases between the germline ends. The germline V gene has CDR1 MNHNS and CDR2 SASEGT. The CDR3 runs 10 residues. For the CDR3, the DNA is TGTGCCAGCGGGGTGTATGGCTACACCTTC. This codes for CASGVYGYTF.

The chain couples TRBV28 to TRBJ1-1, with 8 positions matching TRBD1. The germline V gene encodes CDR1 MDHEN and CDR2 SYDVKM. The ends lost 6 bases at V and 3 bases at J; junction bases unmatched: 9. The CDR3 has 15 residues. The CDR3 bases are TGTGCCAGCAGGGGGGCAGGGACAGGTGACACTGAAGCTTTCTTT. Translated, it gives CASRGAGTGDTEAFF.

The chain joins TRBV5-5 to TRBJ1-1; D is uncertain. Germline V gene data show CDR1 as SGHKS and CDR2 as YYEKEE (reference sequence). V lost 4 bases and J 0 bases, leaving 13 bases between the germline ends. This CDR3 comprises 15 residues. The CDR3 loop is CASSRVWQVNTEAFF. The DNA of the CDR3 is TGTGCCAGCAGCCGGGTCTGGCAGGTGAACACTGAAGCTTTCTTT.

The V gene is TRBV15, the J gene TRBJ2-3; D assignment may be TRBD1 or TRBD2 (5 bases each). The CDR3 covers 15 residues. Trimming took 6 bases from V and 2 from J, leaving 15 bases between them. In germline, CDR1 is LNHNV, CDR2 YYDKDF (reference sequence). In DNA, the CDR3 is TGTGCCACCAGAGGGACGGAGACTAACACAGATACGCAGTATTTT. Amino acids: CATRGTETNTDTQYF.

The chain links TRBV27 to TRBJ1-5; TRBD1 agrees at 10 bases. Germline CDR1 and CDR2: MNHEY and SMNVEV (reference sequence). The CDR3 covers 16 residues. The trim removed 5 bases at V and 4 bases at J, leaving 8 bases unmatched. The CDR3 region has the DNA TGTGCCAGCAGTGGGACAGGGGAATCCCTTAATCAGCCCCAGCATTTT. Amino acid sequence: CASSGTGESLNQPQHF.

The chain employs TRBV18 and TRBJ1-2; 7 bases are shared with TRBD1. Trimming took 3 bases from V and 4 from J; bases not matched to a gene: 8. CDR1 is KGHSH, CDR2 LQKENI, per germline. This CDR3 has 15 amino acids. CDR3 DNA: TGTGCCAGCTCACCGGGCGGACAGGTGGGCTATGGCTACACCTTC. This translates into CASSPGGQVGYGYTF. The complete variable domain, with remaining parts taken from reference TRBV18 and TRBJ1-2, reads NAGVMQNPRHLVRRRGQEARLRCSPMKGHSHVYWYRQLPEEGLKFMVYLQKENIIDESGMPKERFSAEFPKEGPSILRIQQVVRGDSAAYFCASSPGGQVGYGYTFGSGTRLTVV.

This chain links TRBV29-1 with TRBJ2-2; 7 bases fit TRBD1. The length of the CDR3 is 15 residues. Per germline, CDR1 SQVTM and CDR2 ANQGSEA. The J segment lost 2 bases and the V segment lost 6 bases, leaving 9 bases of the junction unmatched. The CDR3 DNA reads TGCAGCGTCCTACTGACAGGGACAAACACCGGGGAGCTGTTTTTT. Its translation: CSVLLTGTNTGELFF.

The chain joins TRBV6-1 to TRBJ2-7; D not resolved. Germline CDR1 MNHNS, CDR2 SASEGT. The ends were cut back, 5 bases at V and 1 base at J, with 9 bases in the middle. The CDR3 runs to 13 residues. CDR3 region: CASSPDPSYEQYF. The CDR3 DNA sequence: TGTGCCAGCAGTCCCGACCCTTCCTACGAGCAGTACTTC.

Only a few counts were recorded for this clone. V and J are TRBV7-8 and TRBJ2-7; 7 bases fit TRBD2. The CDR3 spans 15 residues. V trimming: 5 bases; J trimming: 2 bases; junction bases outside the gene matches: 9. The germline CDR1 and CDR2 sequences are SGHVS and FQNEAQ. Here the CDR3 DNA reads TGTGCCAGCAGCAGCTCCCCTAGCGGCCCCTACGAGCAGTACTTC. Residues: CASSSSPSGPYEQYF.

The chain joins TRBV4-1 to TRBJ1-1; D may be TRBD1 (6 bases). Germline CDR1 is MGHRA and CDR2 is YSYEKL. The CDR3 loop spans 13 amino acids. Trimming cost V 5 bases and J 5 bases, with 12 bases left between them. The CDR3 DNA is TGCGCCAGCAGCGATAGAGGGGGTACTGAAGCTTTCTTT. Translation gives CASSDRGGTEAFF.

This sequence joins TRBV2 and TRBJ2-1, with TRBD2 matching over 9 bases. With 1 base clipped from V and 7 bases from J, the junction kept 8 bases outside the gene matches. The CDR3 length is 16 residues. Germline lookup yields CDR1 SNHLY and CDR2 FYNNEI. CDR3 amino acids: CASSEDAASGVNEQFF. DNA for the CDR3: TGTGCCAGCAGTGAAGATGCGGCTAGCGGGGTTAATGAGCAGTTCTTC.

J is TRBJ2-1 and V is TRBV7-3; 8 bases line up with TRBD2. The trim removed 5 bases at V and 5 bases at J, leaving 11 bases unmatched. The length of the CDR3 is 16 residues. Per germline, CDR1 SGHTA and CDR2 FQGTGA. For the CDR3, the DNA is TGTGCCAGCAGCCGAGCAATAGCGGGATACGACAATGAGCAGTTCTTC. Translation: CASSRAIAGYDNEQFF.

V is TRBV28 and J is TRBJ1-2; 8 bases line up with TRBD1. The CDR3 length is 13 residues. Germline trimming cut 4 bases from V and 7 bases from J; bases unmatched to any gene: 5. Germline V gives CDR1 MDHEN, CDR2 SYDVKM. Here the CDR3 DNA reads TGTGCCAGCAGTTCCTTTACAGGGGGTGGCTACACCTTC. Translating gives CASSSFTGGGYTF.

This clone has only one observation. The chain couples TRBV11-2 to TRBJ2-1; unclear D gene. V was cut by 5 bases and J by 10 bases, with 21 bases left in between. The CDR3 spans 15 residues. Germline V gene lookup returns CDR1 SGHAT and CDR2 FQNNGV. The CDR3: CASSARTASWGEQFF. CDR3 bases: TGTGCCAGCAGCGCAAGGACGGCCTCTTGGGGAGAGCAGTTCTTC.

The chain joins TRBV2 to TRBJ1-3; 10 nucleotides align to TRBD1. The CDR3 has 15 residues. Germline CDR1 and CDR2: SNHLY and FYNNEI. The ends lost 6 bases at V and 2 bases at J; junction bases unmatched: 4. CDR3 residues: CASRSGTGAGNTIYF. DNA for the CDR3: TGTGCCAGCAGGAGCGGGACAGGGGCTGGAAACACCATATATTTT. Together with reference TRBV2 and TRBJ1-3, the CDR3 gives the full variable domain: EPEVTQTPSHQVTQMGQEVILRCVPISNHLYFYWYRQILGQKVEFLVSFYNNEISEKSEIFDDQFSVERPDGSNFTLKIRSTKLEDSAMYFCASRSGTGAGNTIYFGEGSWLTVV.